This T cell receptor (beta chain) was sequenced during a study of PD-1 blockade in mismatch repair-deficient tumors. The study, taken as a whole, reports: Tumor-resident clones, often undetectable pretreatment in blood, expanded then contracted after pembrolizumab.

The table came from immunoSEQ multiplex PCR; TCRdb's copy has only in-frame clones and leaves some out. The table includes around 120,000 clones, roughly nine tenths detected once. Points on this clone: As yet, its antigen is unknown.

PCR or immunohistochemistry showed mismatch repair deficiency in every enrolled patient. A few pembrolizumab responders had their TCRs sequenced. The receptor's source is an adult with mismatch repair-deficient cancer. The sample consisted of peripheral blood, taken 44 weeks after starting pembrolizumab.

CDR3 DNA: TGCGCCAGCAGCCAAGCAGGGTTAGAGACCCAGTACTTC. This translates into CASSQAGLETQYF. This chain links TRBV4-3 with TRBJ2-5; D is possibly TRBD1 (5 bases). V was cut by 1 base and J by 4 bases, with 7 bases left in between. The CDR3 is 13 amino acids. The germline CDR1 and CDR2 sequences are LGHNA and YSLEER.